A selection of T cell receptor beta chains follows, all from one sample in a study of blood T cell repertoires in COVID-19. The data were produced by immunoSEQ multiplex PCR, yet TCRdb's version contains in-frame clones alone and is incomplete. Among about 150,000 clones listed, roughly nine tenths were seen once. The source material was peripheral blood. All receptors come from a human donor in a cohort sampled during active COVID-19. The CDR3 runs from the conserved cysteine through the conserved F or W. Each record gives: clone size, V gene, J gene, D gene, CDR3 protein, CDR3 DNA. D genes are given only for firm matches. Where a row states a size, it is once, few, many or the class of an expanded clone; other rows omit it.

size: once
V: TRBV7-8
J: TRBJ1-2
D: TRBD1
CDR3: CASSLWDRDGYTF
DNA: TGTGCCAGCAGCTTATGGGACAGGGATGGCTACACCTTC

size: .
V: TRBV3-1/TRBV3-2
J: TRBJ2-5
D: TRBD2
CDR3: CASRPGLGEQETQYF
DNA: TGTGCCAGCAGGCCTGGACTAGGAGAACAGGAGACCCAGTACTTC

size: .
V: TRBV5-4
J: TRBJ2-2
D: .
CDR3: CASSFGINTGELFF
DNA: TGTGCCAGCAGCTTCGGGATAAACACCGGGGAGCTGTTTTTT

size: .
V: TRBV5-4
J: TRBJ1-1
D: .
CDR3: CASSFGGSGTEAFF
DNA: TGTGCCAGCAGCTTCGGGGGGTCCGGCACTGAAGCTTTCTTT

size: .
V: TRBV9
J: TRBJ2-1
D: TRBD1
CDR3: CASSVDRSGRGLLNEQFF
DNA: TGTGCCAGCAGCGTAGACCGCAGCGGCAGGGGGCTCCTCAATGAGCAGTTCTTC

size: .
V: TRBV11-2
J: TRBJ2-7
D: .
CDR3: CASSRQSYEQYF
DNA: TGTGCCAGCAGTCGACAGTCCTACGAGCAGTACTTC

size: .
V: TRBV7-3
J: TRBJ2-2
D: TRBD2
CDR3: CASSLIPAGATGELFF
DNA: TGTGCCAGCAGCTTAATTCCAGCGGGGGCGACCGGGGAGCTGTTTTTT

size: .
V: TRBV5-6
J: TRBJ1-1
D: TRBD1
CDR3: CASSLLDRARTEAFF
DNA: TGTGCCAGCAGCTTACTTGACAGGGCGCGGACTGAAGCTTTCTTT

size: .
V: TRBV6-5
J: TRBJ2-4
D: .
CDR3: CASSYDPGTKNIQYF
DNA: TGTGCCAGCAGTTACGATCCGGGAACCAAAAACATTCAGTACTTC

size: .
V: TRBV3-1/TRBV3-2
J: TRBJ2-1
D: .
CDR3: CASSPLAEWSYNEQFF
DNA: TGTGCCAGCAGCCCCTTGGCGGAATGGTCCTACAATGAGCAGTTCTTC

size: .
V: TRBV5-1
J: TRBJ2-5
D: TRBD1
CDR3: CASSLSPGTGEKTQYF
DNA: TGCGCCAGCAGCCTGAGCCCCGGGACAGGGGAAAAGACCCAGTACTTC

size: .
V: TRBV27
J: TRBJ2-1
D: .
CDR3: CASSLGAATRYNEQFF
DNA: TGTGCCAGCAGTTTAGGGGCGGCAACCCGTTACAATGAGCAGTTCTTC

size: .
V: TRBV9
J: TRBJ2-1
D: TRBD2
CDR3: CASSRSGGDGGEQFF
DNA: TGTGCCAGCAGCCGCAGCGGGGGGGACGGTGGTGAGCAGTTCTTC

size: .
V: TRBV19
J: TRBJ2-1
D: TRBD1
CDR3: CASSDWTGGNEQFF
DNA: TGTGCCAGTAGTGACTGGACAGGGGGAAATGAGCAGTTCTTC

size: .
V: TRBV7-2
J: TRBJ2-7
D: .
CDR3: CASSFYYEQYF
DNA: TGTGCCAGCAGCTTCTACTACGAGCAGTACTTC

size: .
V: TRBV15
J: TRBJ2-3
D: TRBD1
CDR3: CATSTDRGSTDTQYF
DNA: TGTGCCACCAGCACGGACAGGGGAAGCACAGATACGCAGTATTTT

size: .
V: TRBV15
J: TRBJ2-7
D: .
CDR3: CATSEGYSYEQYF
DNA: TGTGCCACCAGCGAGGGTTACTCCTACGAGCAGTACTTC

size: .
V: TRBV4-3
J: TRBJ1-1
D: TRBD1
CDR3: CASSQDRGERDTEAFF
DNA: TGCGCCAGCAGCCAAGACAGGGGGGAACGGGACACTGAAGCTTTCTTT

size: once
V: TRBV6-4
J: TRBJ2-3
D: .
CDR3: CASSRGSTDTQYF
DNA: TGTGCCAGCAGTCGGGGGTCCACAGATACGCAGTATTTT

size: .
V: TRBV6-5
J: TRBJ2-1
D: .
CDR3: CASLGGGGKQFF
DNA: TGTGCCAGCCTTGGGGGCGGGGGTAAGCAGTTCTTC

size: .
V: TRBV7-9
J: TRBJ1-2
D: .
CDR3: CASSLGRDYGYTF
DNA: TGTGCCAGCAGCTTAGGGAGAGACTATGGCTACACCTTC

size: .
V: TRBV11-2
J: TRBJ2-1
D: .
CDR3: CASSSRGRGSYNEQFF
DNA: TGTGCCAGCAGCTCCAGGGGGCGGGGGTCCTACAATGAGCAGTTCTTC

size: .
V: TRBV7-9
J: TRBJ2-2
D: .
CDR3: CASSPEGFANTGELFF
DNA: TGTGCCAGCAGCCCGGAGGGGTTCGCGAACACCGGGGAGCTGTTTTTT

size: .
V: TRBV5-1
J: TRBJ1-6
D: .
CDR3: CASSLAGLRHNSPLHF
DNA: TGCGCCAGCAGCTTGGCAGGGTTGAGGCATAATTCACCCCTCCACTTT

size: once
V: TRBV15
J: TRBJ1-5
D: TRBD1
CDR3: CATSGTGNQPQHF
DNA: TGTGCCACCAGCGGGACAGGGAATCAGCCCCAGCATTTT

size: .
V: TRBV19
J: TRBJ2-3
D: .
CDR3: CASSIERGASTDTQYF
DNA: TGTGCCAGTAGTATTGAACGGGGGGCAAGCACAGATACGCAGTATTTT

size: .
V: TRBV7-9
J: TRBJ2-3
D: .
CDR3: CASSLETDTQYF
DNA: TGTGCCAGCAGCTTGGAGACAGATACGCAGTATTTT

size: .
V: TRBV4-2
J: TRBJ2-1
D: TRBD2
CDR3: CASSHVAGEAREQFF
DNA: TGTGCCAGCAGCCATGTAGCGGGGGAAGCACGAGAGCAGTTCTTC

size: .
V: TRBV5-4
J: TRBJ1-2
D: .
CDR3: CASSSPDGQTNYGYTF
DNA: TGTGCCAGCAGCTCGCCGGACGGACAAACTAACTATGGCTACACCTTC

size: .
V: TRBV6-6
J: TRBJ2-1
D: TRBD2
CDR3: CASTHQRGGNEQFF
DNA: TGTGCCAGCACCCACCAGCGGGGGGGCAATGAGCAGTTCTTC

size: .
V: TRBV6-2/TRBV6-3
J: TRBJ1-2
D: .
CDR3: CASSYPQSNYGYTF
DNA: TGTGCCAGCAGTTACCCACAATCTAACTATGGCTACACCTTC

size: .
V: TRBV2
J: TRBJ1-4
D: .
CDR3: CASKETRATNEKLFF
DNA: TGTGCCAGCAAGGAGACGCGAGCGACTAATGAAAAACTGTTTTTT

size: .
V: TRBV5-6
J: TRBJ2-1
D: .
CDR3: CASVKNDEQFF
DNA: TGTGCCAGTGTCAAAAATGATGAGCAGTTCTTC

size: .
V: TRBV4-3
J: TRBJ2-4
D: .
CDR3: CASSQSQAAGTQYF
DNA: TGCGCCAGCAGCCAATCACAGGCAGCAGGAACCCAGTACTTC

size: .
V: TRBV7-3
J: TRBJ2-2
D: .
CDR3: CASRYQSGELFF
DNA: TGTGCCAGCAGATACCAGTCCGGGGAGCTGTTTTTT

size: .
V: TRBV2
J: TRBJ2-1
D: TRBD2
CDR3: CASQTSGGEQFF
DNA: TGTGCCAGTCAAACTAGCGGTGGTGAGCAGTTCTTC

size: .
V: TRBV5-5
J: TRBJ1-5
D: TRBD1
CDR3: CASSLVPGGAFEAQHF
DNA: TGTGCCAGCAGCTTGGTCCCAGGGGGAGCCTTTGAGGCCCAGCATTTT

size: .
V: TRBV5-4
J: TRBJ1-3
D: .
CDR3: CASSWGHRNTIYF
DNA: TGTGCCAGCAGCTGGGGACACCGAAACACCATATATTTT

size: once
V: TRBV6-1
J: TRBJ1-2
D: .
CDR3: CASSDSSLNYGYTF
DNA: TGTGCCAGCAGTGATTCATCACTTAACTATGGCTACACCTTC

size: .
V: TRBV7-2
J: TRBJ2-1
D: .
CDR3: CASSPRAGTGYNEQFF
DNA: TGTGCCAGCAGCCCTCGGGCCGGGACTGGGTACAATGAGCAGTTCTTC

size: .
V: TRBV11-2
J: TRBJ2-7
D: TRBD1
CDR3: CASSSNRGSYEQYF
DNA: TGTGCCAGCAGCTCGAACAGGGGCTCCTACGAGCAGTACTTC

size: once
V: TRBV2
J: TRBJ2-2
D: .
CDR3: CASRKRWGELFF
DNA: TGTGCCAGCCGGAAGCGGTGGGGGGAGCTGTTTTTT

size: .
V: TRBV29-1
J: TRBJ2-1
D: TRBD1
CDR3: CSVRDRDQDNEQFF
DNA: TGCAGCGTCCGGGACAGAGATCAGGACAATGAGCAGTTCTTC

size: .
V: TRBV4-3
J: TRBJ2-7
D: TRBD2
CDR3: CASSQKTSGGAGYEQYF
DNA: TGCGCCAGCAGCCAGAAGACTAGCGGGGGGGCCGGGTACGAGCAGTACTTC

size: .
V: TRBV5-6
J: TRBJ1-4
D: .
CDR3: CASRFQQGEKLFF
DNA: TGTGCCAGCAGGTTCCAGCAGGGTGAAAAACTGTTTTTT

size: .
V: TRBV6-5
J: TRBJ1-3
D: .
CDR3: CASMIEPTSGNTIYF
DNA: TGTGCCAGCATGATCGAGCCTACCTCTGGAAACACCATATATTTT

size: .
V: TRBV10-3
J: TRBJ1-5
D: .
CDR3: CASTLGPENQPQHF
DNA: TGTGCCAGTACACTGGGGCCGGAGAATCAGCCCCAGCATTTT

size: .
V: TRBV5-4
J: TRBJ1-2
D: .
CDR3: CASSLDQGSYGYTF
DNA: TGTGCCAGCAGCTTGGATCAGGGGTCCTATGGCTACACCTTC

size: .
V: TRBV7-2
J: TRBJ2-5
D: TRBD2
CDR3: CASSGGGGETQYF
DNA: TGTGCCAGCAGCGGCGGGGGGGGAGAGACCCAGTACTTC

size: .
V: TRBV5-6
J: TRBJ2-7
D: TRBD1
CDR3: CASSPGTGGFSYEQYF
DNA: TGTGCCAGCAGCCCCGGGACAGGGGGTTTCTCCTACGAGCAGTACTTC

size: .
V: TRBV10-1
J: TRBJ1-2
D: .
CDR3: CASRYPGREIYGYTF
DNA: TGCGCCAGCAGGTATCCGGGACGGGAGATTTATGGCTACACCTTC

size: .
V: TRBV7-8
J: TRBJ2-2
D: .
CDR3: CASSLEGHYTGELFF
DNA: TGTGCCAGCAGCTTAGAGGGACACTACACCGGGGAGCTGTTTTTT

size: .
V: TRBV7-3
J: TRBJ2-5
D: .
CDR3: CASSPGALAKETQYF
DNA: TGTGCCAGCAGCCCAGGGGCACTAGCGAAAGAGACCCAGTACTTC

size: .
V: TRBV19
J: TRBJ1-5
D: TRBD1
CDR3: CASRGQESQPQHF
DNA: TGTGCCAGTAGGGGACAGGAGAGTCAGCCCCAGCATTTT

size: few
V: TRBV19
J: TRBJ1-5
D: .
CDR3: CASSMIRETNQPQHF
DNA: TGTGCCAGTAGTATGATTCGGGAGACAAATCAGCCCCAGCATTTT